These 31 T cell receptor beta chains originate from one sample sequenced in a study of T cell responses to AZD1222 COVID-19 vaccine. The data were produced by immunoSEQ multiplex PCR, yet TCRdb's version contains in-frame clones alone and is incomplete. The sample shows some 130,000 clones, around nine tenths of them seen only once. The sequences come from peripheral blood, collected on day 0 of AZD1222 vaccination. Receptor source: an adult in good health.

This clone was recorded once. The genes are TRBV4-1 and TRBJ2-2, with D perhaps matching TRBD2 (5 bases). Trimming stripped 3 bases from V and 3 bases from J, with 14 bases between. CDR1 is MGHRA, CDR2 YSYEKL, per germline. The CDR3 loop spans 16 amino acids. In DNA form, the CDR3 reads TGCGCCAGCAGCCAGCAGAGCGGACGAGACACCGGGGAGCTGTTTTTT. Amino acids: CASSQQSGRDTGELFF.

The genes are TRBV5-1 and TRBJ2-7; 7 bases align to TRBD1. The CDR3 is 13 residues long. The trim removed 4 bases at V and 6 bases at J, leaving 7 bases unmatched. CDR1 is SGHRS and CDR2 is YFSETQ in the germline V gene. CDR3 sequence reads: CASSLTGAREQYF. CDR3 DNA sequence: TGCGCCAGCAGCCTCACAGGGGCACGCGAGCAGTACTTC.

This chain connects TRBV6-5 to TRBJ1-2, with D maybe TRBD1 (5 bases). Trimming cost V 7 bases and J 3 bases, with 18 bases left between them. Germline V gives CDR1 MNHEY, CDR2 SVGAGI. The CDR3 has 15 residues. The CDR3 is CASTLWPLGDYGYTF. In nucleotides, the CDR3 is TGTGCCAGCACCTTATGGCCTTTAGGGGACTATGGCTACACCTTC.

V and J are TRBV2 and TRBJ2-7; no clear D. Trimming stripped 4 bases from V and 4 bases from J, with 5 bases between. CDR3 length: 11 residues. Germline values: CDR1 SNHLY, CDR2 FYNNEI. CDR3 residues: CASSGAYEQYF. CDR3 sequence (DNA): TGTGCCAGCAGTGGGGCTTACGAGCAGTACTTC.

The chain links TRBV6-2 or TRBV6-3 to TRBJ2-7; no clear D. CDR1 and CDR2 from the germline V gene are MNHEY and SVGEGT. V lost 5 bases, J lost 3 bases, and 11 bases lay in between. The CDR3 is 13 residues long. This CDR3 reads CASSQGRSYEQYF. CDR3 sequence (DNA): TGTGCCAGCAGTCAAGGCCGGAGCTACGAGCAGTACTTC.

The rearrangement links TRBV7-9 to TRBJ2-7; 14 bases map to TRBD2. CDR3 length: 15 amino acids. From germline, CDR1 is SEHNR and CDR2 FQNEAQ (reference sequence). Unmatched junction bases numbered 4, after V lost 5 bases and J lost 4 bases. The chain's CDR3 is CASSPTSGGAYEQYF. The DNA for the CDR3 is TGTGCCAGCAGCCCGACTAGCGGGGGGGCGTACGAGCAGTACTTC.

This clone appeared many times. The chain uses TRBV5-1 and TRBJ2-1, with D tentatively TRBD2 (7 bases). Germline lookup yields CDR1 SGHRS and CDR2 YFSETQ. Trimming took 6 bases from V and 8 from J, leaving 21 bases between them. CDR3 size: 15 residues. The CDR3 here is CASTTAGAPSDEQFF. Written as DNA, the CDR3 is TGCGCCAGCACCACGGCGGGGGCACCGTCGGATGAGCAGTTCTTC.

This clone was observed once. The V call is TRBV19, the J call TRBJ1-4, with 7 bases fitting TRBD1. The length of the CDR3 is 15 residues. Germline CDR1 and CDR2: LNHDA and SQIVND (reference sequence). Losses at the gene ends were 7 bases for V and 4 bases for J; bases not matched to a gene: 9. CDR3 protein: CASIPNRGGNEKLFF. DNA of the CDR3: TGTGCCAGTATCCCCAACAGGGGCGGTAATGAAAAACTGTTTTTT.

This clone was seen only once. This chain's CDR3 is CASSSDRIYGYTF. The DNA for the CDR3 is TGTGCCAGCAGCTCGGACAGGATTTATGGCTACACCTTC. This chain links TRBV6-2 or TRBV6-3 with TRBJ1-2, with 7 bases fitting TRBD1. The CDR3 runs to 13 residues. Looked up from germline, CDR1 is MNHEY and CDR2 is SVGEGT. The trim removed 6 bases at V and 5 bases at J, leaving 6 bases unmatched.

The chain uses TRBV15 and TRBJ2-3; D is unresolved. This CDR3 has 15 residues. V was pared by 0 bases and J by 3 bases, with 10 bases between. Germline CDR1 reads LNHNV; CDR2 reads YYDKDF (reference sequence). CDR3: CATSREVGRTDTQYF. The CDR3 DNA reads as TGTGCCACCAGCAGAGAGGTAGGACGGACAGATACGCAGTATTTT.

The chain employs TRBV27 and TRBJ2-5, with D possibly called TRBD1 or TRBD2 (6 bases each). This CDR3 has 14 amino acids. Germline values: CDR1 MNHEY, CDR2 SMNVEV (reference sequence). The V and J ends lost 5 bases and 5 bases respectively, with 15 bases between them. The chain's CDR3 is CASSPWGAGETQYF. As DNA, the CDR3 is TGTGCCAGCAGTCCTTGGGGGGCCGGGGAGACCCAGTACTTC.

This chain links TRBV5-4 with TRBJ1-2; no reliable D call. The germline V gene encodes CDR1 SGHNT and CDR2 YYREEE (reference sequence). V lost 3 bases and J 3 bases, leaving 9 bases between the germline ends. The CDR3 spans 13 residues. The DNA of the CDR3 is TGTGCCAGCAGCTGGGCTGGAGACTATGGCTACACCTTC. This translates into CASSWAGDYGYTF.

The rearrangement joins TRBV7-3 to TRBJ2-1; a weak D match, TRBD2 (6 bases). Deletions cut 4 bases from V and 7 bases from J, with 11 bases between. The germline V gene encodes CDR1 SGHTA and CDR2 FQGTGA. This CDR3 comprises 13 residues. The CDR3 coding sequence is TGTGCCAGCAGCTCGGGACTGTATAATGAGCAGTTCTTC. Translated, it gives CASSSGLYNEQFF. The entire variable domain, with the rest obtained from reference TRBV7-3 and TRBJ2-1, is as follows: GAGVSQTPSNKVTEKGKYVELRCDPISGHTALYWYRQSLGQGPEFLIYFQGTGAADDSGLPNDRFFAVRPEGSVSTLKIQRTERGDSAVYLCASSSGLYNEQFFGPGTRLTVL.

Turning to this clone: The sample has other DNA sequences that encode this CDR3 too. The chain uses TRBV18 and TRBJ2-2; 9 positions agree with TRBD1. Germline CDR1 KGHSH, CDR2 LQKENI. This CDR3 has 17 amino acids. V gave up 0 bases and J gave up 0 bases; unmatched junction bases: 2. The CDR3 loop is CASSPPGQGTNTGELFF. The CDR3 DNA reads TGTGCCAGCTCACCACCGGGACAGGGCACGAACACCGGGGAGCTGTTTTTT.

This sequence joins TRBV19 and TRBJ1-1, with D possibly matching TRBD1 (5 bases). CDR3 length: 12 amino acids. Looked up from germline, CDR1 is LNHDA and CDR2 is SQIVND (reference sequence). V lost 6 bases to trimming and J lost 5 bases, with 10 bases between them. CDR3 in DNA: TGTGCCAGTAGGGGGGGACGGACTGAAGCTTTCTTT. Its protein is CASRGGRTEAFF.

The genes are TRBV15 and TRBJ1-4; D gene unclear. The germline V and J ends were trimmed by 0 bases and 5 bases, with 10 bases remaining between them. The CDR3 has 15 amino acids. Germline CDR1 LNHNV, CDR2 YYDKDF (reference sequence). CDR3 sequence reads: CATSREMGRNEKLFF. The DNA for the CDR3 is TGTGCCACCAGCAGAGAAATGGGCCGGAATGAAAAACTGTTTTTT. The whole variable domain, remainder taken from reference TRBV15 and TRBJ1-4, is DAMVIQNPRYQVTQFGKPVTLSCSQTLNHNVMYWYQQKSSQAPKLLFHYYDKDFNNEADTPDNFQSRRPNTSFCFLDIRSPGLGDTAMYLCATSREMGRNEKLFFGSGTQLSVL.

This chain connects TRBV11-2 to TRBJ1-2, with D unresolved. This CDR3 has 13 amino acids. Germline loops: CDR1 SGHAT, CDR2 FQNNGV. V dropped 0 bases and J dropped 4 bases, with 6 bases sitting between them. The CDR3 bases are TGTGCCAGCAGCTTAGATCTTGGCTATGGCTACACCTTC. This encodes CASSLDLGYGYTF.

To note about this clone: This specimen includes other DNA sequences encoding the same CDR3. The V call is TRBV20-1, the J call TRBJ1-1, with no clear D. The germline V and J ends were trimmed by 6 bases and 1 base, with 6 bases remaining between them. There are 11 residues in the CDR3. The V gene's germline CDR1 is DFQATT and CDR2 SNEGSKA (reference sequence). For the CDR3, the DNA is TGCAGTGCCCCAGAGAACACTGAAGCTTTCTTT. Translated: CSAPENTEAFF.

This chain uses TRBV29-1 with TRBJ1-2, with 9 bases fitting TRBD1. Germline trimming cut 5 bases from V and 8 bases from J; bases unmatched to any gene: 6. The CDR3 is 12 residues long. Germline loops: CDR1 SQVTM, CDR2 ANQGSEA. The CDR3 nucleotides are TGCAGCGTTCAACAGGGGGCGAGAGGCTACACCTTC. Protein sequence: CSVQQGARGYTF.

The V gene is TRBV28, the J gene TRBJ1-5; D not certain. CDR1 and CDR2 (germline): MDHEN, SYDVKM. Deletions cut 4 bases from V and 4 bases from J, with 11 bases between. CDR3 length equals 14 residues. The DNA for the CDR3 is TGTGCCAGCAGTTCGGGATTGCTGAATCAGCCCCAGCATTTT. It yields the protein CASSSGLLNQPQHF.

The sample holds a few counts of this clone. The V and J genes are TRBV12-3 or TRBV12-4 and TRBJ1-2, with 8 bases identical to TRBD1. The CDR3 is made up of 13 amino acids. V was clipped by 6 bases and J by 4 bases; unmatched bases: 4. The CDR3 DNA follows: TGTGCCAGCAGGCGGACAGGGATCTATGGCTACACCTTC. This gives the protein CASRRTGIYGYTF.

The chain recombines TRBV30 with TRBJ2-5; a weak D match, TRBD2 (5 bases). Between the trimmed V and J ends, which lost 5 bases and 9 bases, there was a span of 16 bases. Germline CDR1 is GTSNPN and CDR2 is SVGIG (reference sequence). CDR3 length equals 12 residues. Here the CDR3 DNA reads TGTGCCTGGGACCGGACTCCCGGGGCCCAGTACTTC. It codes for CAWDRTPGAQYF. Looking up the rest from reference TRBV30 and TRBJ2-5 gives the full variable domain: SQTIHQWPATLVQPVGSPLSLECTVEGTSNPNLYWYRQAAGRGLQLLFYSVGIGQISSEVPQNLSASRPQDRQFILSSKKLLLSDSGFYLCAWDRTPGAQYFGPGTRLLVL.

For the CDR3, the DNA is TGTGCCAGTAGTTCAATACTAGCGGGGGTTTATAATGAGCAGTTCTTC. Its translation: CASSSILAGVYNEQFF. This chain uses TRBV19 with TRBJ2-1; 11 positions match TRBD2. CDR3 length: 16 amino acids. Germline-derived CDR1 and CDR2 are LNHDA and SQIVND (reference sequence). Trimming took 5 bases from V and 7 from J; bases not matched to a gene: 10.

This chain connects TRBV19 to TRBJ1-4; tentatively, D is TRBD1 (6 bases). V was shortened by 6 bases and J by 8 bases, with 16 bases between the two germline ends. Germline V gene lookup returns CDR1 LNHDA and CDR2 SQIVND (reference sequence). The CDR3 loop spans 14 amino acids. CDR3 nucleotides: TGTGCCAGTAGCCCGGGGGCGGGGCAAGAAAAACTGTTTTTT. This translates into CASSPGAGQEKLFF.

The genes are TRBV4-3 and TRBJ1-2; D remains ambiguous. The germline V gene encodes CDR1 LGHNA and CDR2 YSLEER. The ends were cut back, 4 bases at V and 8 bases at J, with 8 bases in the middle. The length of the CDR3 is 11 residues. DNA of the CDR3: TGCGCCAGCAGCCGGGGTCAGGGCTACACCTTC. It is translated as CASSRGQGYTF.

The rearrangement links TRBV29-1 to TRBJ2-5; no definite D call. Germline assignment: CDR1 SQVTM and CDR2 ANQGSEA. This CDR3 region has 11 residues. Trimming pared 4 bases from V and 5 bases from J, leaving 8 bases between. Here the CDR3 reads CSVVSVETQYF. In DNA, the CDR3 is TGCAGCGTTGTGAGTGTGGAGACCCAGTACTTC.

This clone was recorded once. The rearrangement uses TRBV6-5 and TRBJ1-6; D is perhaps TRBD1 (5 bases). The CDR3 is made up of 15 amino acids. The V gene lost 3 bases and the J gene lost 5 bases, with 11 bases spanning the gap. CDR1 is MNHEY, CDR2 SVGAGI, per germline. In DNA, the CDR3 is TGTGCCAGCAGTTATGGGGGACTTCATAATTCACCCCTCCACTTT. It codes for CASSYGGLHNSPLHF.

The chain joins TRBV6-1 to TRBJ1-4; D not certain. This CDR3 has 14 residues. The germline V gene has CDR1 MNHNS and CDR2 SASEGT. V lost 3 bases to trimming and J lost 8 bases, with 13 bases between them. DNA for the CDR3: TGTGCCAGCAGTGAGGGTCAGAGAGGGGAAAAACTGTTTTTT. Translation gives CASSEGQRGEKLFF.

The chain has TRBV4-2 and TRBJ2-5; D assignment may be TRBD1 or TRBD2 (6 bases each). The CDR3 runs 15 residues. Germline V CDR1 and CDR2: LGHNA, YNFKEQ. V shed 2 bases and J shed 4 bases, with 14 bases lying between them. CDR3 in amino acids: CASSQKEGGAETQYF. The CDR3 nucleotides are TGTGCCAGCAGCCAAAAAGAGGGGGGAGCAGAGACCCAGTACTTC.

This chain connects TRBV29-1 to TRBJ2-7; 8 positions agree with TRBD1. The CDR3 length is 13 residues. CDR1 is SQVTM, CDR2 ANQGSEA, per germline. V was pared by 6 bases and J by 6 bases, with 10 bases of the junction left unmatched. CDR3 nucleotide sequence: TGCAGCGTGGGGACAGGCGATGGGGGCGAGCAGTACTTC. This codes for CSVGTGDGGEQYF.

The CDR3 DNA reads as TGTGCCAGCAGCTTAGATCTGGGTAGTCCTGGAAACACCATATATTTT. This codes for CASSLDLGSPGNTIYF. This chain connects TRBV7-2 to TRBJ1-3, with unresolved D. Per the germline V gene, CDR1 is SGHTA and CDR2 is FQGNSA. CDR3 length equals 16 residues. Trimming cost V 1 base and J 2 bases, with 12 bases left between them.